These 24 T cell receptor beta chains came from one sample sequenced in a study of Ad26.COV2.S vaccination and SARS-CoV-2 variants. Profiling relied on immunoSEQ multiplex PCR, and the TCRdb table lists in-frame clones only, not all of them. The sample carries 300,000 to 450,000 clones, approximately 90% recorded once. The sequences come from peripheral blood, collected after recovery from COVID-19. The receptors derive from a human donor who had recovered from COVID-19.

The chain is built from TRBV27 and TRBJ1-1; 9 bases fit TRBD1. V dropped 5 bases and J dropped 5; count of bases not matched to a gene: 6. This CDR3 has 14 amino acids. The germline CDR1 and CDR2 sequences are MNHEY and SMNVEV (reference sequence). The CDR3 spells CASSIYRGHTEAFF. The CDR3 bases are TGTGCCAGCAGTATCTACAGGGGGCATACTGAAGCTTTCTTT.

This chain links TRBV13 with TRBJ2-3; the D is unclear. The CDR3 has 13 residues. Germline-derived CDR1 and CDR2 are PRHDT and FYEKMQ (reference sequence). Trimming shortened V by 7 bases and J by 1 base, and 9 bases separated the two germline ends. The CDR3, as DNA: TGTGCCAGCACCAAACCCGGCACAGATACGCAGTATTTT. It is translated as CASTKPGTDTQYF. Full variable domain (missing parts from reference TRBV13 and TRBJ2-3): AAGVIQSPRHLIKEKRETATLKCYPIPRHDTVYWYQQGPGQDPQFLISFYEKMQSDKGSIPDRFSAQQFSDYHSELNMSSLELGDSALYFCASTKPGTDTQYFGPGTRLTVL.

The chain is built from TRBV6-2 or TRBV6-3 and TRBJ2-7; TRBD1 agrees at 10 bases. The J segment lost 2 bases and the V segment lost 5 bases, leaving 3 bases of the junction unmatched. Germline assignment: CDR1 MNHEY and CDR2 SVGEGT. The CDR3 length is 14 residues. The DNA of the CDR3 is TGTGCCAGCAGTAAAGGACAGGGGGCCTACGAGCAGTACTTC. This gives the protein CASSKGQGAYEQYF.

J is TRBJ2-7 and V is TRBV5-1; 10 bases are a match to TRBD1. The CDR3 sequence is 14 residues long. V dropped 0 bases and J dropped 6; count of bases not matched to a gene: 3. The germline gives CDR1 SGHRS, CDR2 YFSETQ. The DNA for the CDR3 is TGCGCCAGCAGCTTGGGACAGGGGGCCGCCGAGCAGTACTTC. It is translated as CASSLGQGAAEQYF. The full variable domain, its missing parts supplied by reference TRBV5-1 and TRBJ2-7, is KAGVTQTPRYLIKTRGQQVTLSCSPISGHRSVSWYQQTPGQGLQFLFEYFSETQRNKGNFPGRFSGRQFSNSRSEMNVSTLELGDSALYLCASSLGQGAAEQYFGPGTRLTVT.

The chain recombines TRBV9 with TRBJ2-6; D gene uncertain. V lost 0 bases and J 4 bases, leaving 11 bases between the germline ends. This CDR3 spans 16 amino acids. Per germline, CDR1 SGDLS and CDR2 YYNGEE. The DNA for the CDR3 is TGTGCCAGCAGCGTAGCTAGGGAACCCGGGGCCAACGTCCTGACTTTC. Translating it yields CASSVAREPGANVLTF.

In the case of this clone: This sample includes further DNA sequences coding for the same CDR3. The chain recombines TRBV15 with TRBJ2-5; D call uncertain. CDR3 length: 14 amino acids. Trimming removed 0 bases at V and 1 base at J, with 6 bases between. The germline V gene encodes CDR1 LNHNV and CDR2 YYDKDF (reference sequence). For the CDR3, the DNA is TGTGCCACCAGCAGAGACAGTTCCCAAGAGACCCAGTACTTC. Encoded protein: CATSRDSSQETQYF.

This sequence joins TRBV29-1 and TRBJ1-4; 12 nucleotides line up with TRBD1. Trimming took 6 bases from V and 3 from J; bases not matched to a gene: 5. The germline gives CDR1 SQVTM, CDR2 ANQGSEA. The CDR3 has 15 residues. This CDR3 reads CSVTGQGASNEKLFF. In DNA, the CDR3 is TGCAGCGTAACGGGACAGGGGGCATCTAATGAAAAACTGTTTTTT.

This rearrangement joins TRBV7-9 to TRBJ1-1, with no clear D. Between the trimmed V and J ends, which lost 1 base and 7 bases, there was a span of 10 bases. From germline, CDR1 is SEHNR and CDR2 FQNEAQ (reference sequence). The CDR3 runs 13 residues. Here the CDR3 reads CASSLDRPNEAFF. The CDR3 DNA reads as TGTGCCAGCAGCTTAGATAGGCCCAATGAAGCTTTCTTT.

This chain links TRBV11-2 with TRBJ1-5; D call uncertain. This CDR3 contains 13 residues. V was cut by 1 base and J by 5 bases, with 6 bases left in between. Germline CDR1 SGHAT, CDR2 FQNNGV. The CDR3 region has the DNA TGTGCCAGCAGCTTAGGGGAAGATCAGCCCCAGCATTTT. Protein sequence: CASSLGEDQPQHF.

This clone occurred once. This chain connects TRBV12-5 to TRBJ2-1; D is unclear. Per germline, CDR1 LGHNT and CDR2 FRNRAP. CDR3 length equals 14 residues. V lost 0 bases and J lost 5, with 8 bases in between. This CDR3 is CASGLVKSNNEQFF. DNA for the CDR3: TGTGCTAGTGGTTTGGTAAAGAGCAACAATGAGCAGTTCTTC.

The rearrangement joins TRBV19 to TRBJ1-5, with no clear D. CDR3 size: 17 residues. Germline CDR1 LNHDA, CDR2 SQIVND (reference sequence). Trimming took off 0 bases at V and 4 bases at J, with 16 bases between the two ends. CDR3 amino acids: CASSIDRRERRNQPQHF. CDR3 in DNA: TGTGCCAGTAGTATAGATCGTCGCGAGAGGAGGAATCAGCCCCAGCATTTT.

With regard to this clone: Sequence at one end of the junction differs from germline and may be a read error. Other nucleotide sequences in the sample specify the same CDR3. V gene TRBV5-3 combines with J gene TRBJ2-1; 7 bases align to TRBD2. TRBV5-3 is an open reading frame whose function is uncertain. The CDR3 is made up of 14 amino acids. CDR3 DNA: TGTGCCAGAATCCCTCGCGGGGGTGGTAATGAGCAATTCTTC. This translates into CARIPRGGGNEQFF.

The V and J genes are TRBV18 and TRBJ2-7; D unclear. Trimming shortened V by 0 bases and J by 5 bases, and 8 bases separated the two germline ends. The germline V gene has CDR1 KGHSH and CDR2 LQKENI. This CDR3 comprises 13 residues. The CDR3: CASSPPNGDEQYF. The CDR3 DNA reads as TGTGCCAGCTCACCACCGAATGGAGACGAGCAGTACTTC.

In DNA form, the CDR3 reads TGTGCCAGCAAGGGACTAGCCACGCAGTATTTT. Its protein product is CASKGLATQYF. The V call is TRBV2, the J call TRBJ2-3; 9 bases align to TRBD2. Germline lookup yields CDR1 SNHLY and CDR2 FYNNEI. The CDR3 totals 11 residues. Germline trimming cut 7 bases from V and 9 bases from J; bases unmatched to any gene: 2.

This chain joins TRBV6-6 and TRBJ1-1; a possible D gene is TRBD1 (5 bases). V was pared by 2 bases and J by 2 bases, with 15 bases between. Germline V CDR1 and CDR2: MNHNY, SVGAGI (reference sequence). The CDR3 is 16 amino acids. CDR3 protein: CASSYVWGHNNTEAFF. CDR3 DNA: TGTGCCAGCAGTTACGTATGGGGCCATAATAACACTGAAGCTTTCTTT.

This clone showed up just once. The chain joins TRBV19 to TRBJ2-2, with a weak D call TRBD2 (5 bases). CDR1 LNHDA and CDR2 SQIVND come from the germline V gene (reference sequence). This CDR3 region has 14 residues. Deletions cut 7 bases from V and 3 bases from J, with 12 bases between. The CDR3 sequence: CASTATGYTGELFF. The DNA of the CDR3 is TGTGCCAGTACCGCAACGGGGTACACCGGGGAGCTGTTTTTT. Full variable domain (rest looked up from reference TRBV19 and TRBJ2-2): DGGITQSPKYLFRKEGQNVTLSCEQNLNHDAMYWYRQDPGQGLRLIYYSQIVNDFQKGDIAEGYSVSREKKESFPLTVTSAQKNPTAFYLCASTATGYTGELFFGEGSRLTVL.

The chain employs TRBV27 and TRBJ2-7; 8 bases fit TRBD1. There are 17 residues in the CDR3. Germline loops: CDR1 MNHEY, CDR2 SMNVEV (reference sequence). The J segment lost 1 base and the V segment lost 4 bases, leaving 12 bases of the junction unmatched. CDR3 DNA: TGTGCCAGCAGTTCCCTTTTCTCGGGACAGGTGTCCTACGAGCAGTACTTC. Encoded protein: CASSSLFSGQVSYEQYF.

This clone appeared a single time. Germline is not matched at one junction end, which may reflect a read error. The chain combines TRBV6-2 or TRBV6-3 with TRBJ1-4; D may be TRBD1 (5 bases). Germline V gene lookup returns CDR1 MNHEY and CDR2 SVGEGT. The CDR3 contains 14 residues. In DNA form, the CDR3 reads TGTGCCAGCAGTCGGACACCAACAAATGAAAAACTGTTTTTT. It specifies CASSRTPTNEKLFF.

The rearrangement links TRBV3-1 (or the pseudogene TRBV3-2) to TRBJ1-5; the D is unclear. This CDR3 contains 14 residues. Trimming shortened V by 3 bases and J by 0 bases, and 6 bases separated the two germline ends. In germline, CDR1 is LGHDT, CDR2 YNNKEL (reference sequence). CDR3 DNA sequence: TGTGCCAGCAGCCAGTCCCATAGCAATCAGCCCCAGCATTTT. This encodes CASSQSHSNQPQHF.

The chain recombines TRBV27 with TRBJ1-5; TRBD1 might be the D (6 bases). The germline gives CDR1 MNHEY, CDR2 SMNVEV (reference sequence). This CDR3 region has 16 residues. Trimming cost V 4 bases and J 0 bases, with 13 bases left between them. The CDR3: CASSSQGHYSNQPQHF. The CDR3 DNA is TGTGCCAGCAGTTCGCAGGGACACTATAGCAATCAGCCCCAGCATTTT.

This chain uses TRBV6-2 or TRBV6-3 with TRBJ1-5, with 10 bases lining up with TRBD1. CDR1 MNHEY and CDR2 SVGEGT come from the germline V gene. The CDR3 length is 17 residues. The J segment lost 3 bases and the V segment lost 2 bases, leaving 7 bases of the junction unmatched. CDR3 loop: CASSYRQGAGNNQPQHF. In DNA, the CDR3 is TGTGCCAGCAGTTACCGACAGGGGGCTGGTAACAATCAGCCCCAGCATTTT.

The chain carries TRBV14 and TRBJ2-2; possible D gene TRBD2, 7 bases. CDR1 and CDR2 from the germline V gene are SGHDN and FVKESK. This CDR3 is built from 14 residues. V gave up 7 bases and J gave up 0 bases, with 9 bases separating them. The CDR3 DNA reads TGTGCCAGCAAAGGGGGGGCGAACACCGGGGAGCTGTTTTTT. Amino acids: CASKGGANTGELFF.

CDR3 in amino acids: CASSKGLAGTGELFF. CDR3 DNA sequence: TGCGCCAGCAGCAAGGGACTAGCGGGCACCGGGGAGCTGTTTTTT. This chain connects TRBV5-1 to TRBJ2-2; 12 nucleotides align to TRBD2. The germline V gene encodes CDR1 SGHRS and CDR2 YFSETQ. This CDR3 has 15 amino acids. Losses at the gene ends were 4 bases for V and 4 bases for J; bases not matched to a gene: 2.

The chain employs TRBV28 and TRBJ1-2, with a weak D call TRBD1 (5 bases). Trimming pared 4 bases from V and 4 bases from J, leaving 13 bases between. Germline values: CDR1 MDHEN, CDR2 SYDVKM. The CDR3 runs to 14 residues. CDR3 nucleotide sequence: TGTGCCAGCAGTTCTCCAGGGCGACTCTATGGCTACACCTTC. The encoded protein is CASSSPGRLYGYTF.